This TCR beta chain was profiled in a study of immune heterogeneity within non-small cell lung tumors. Study-level points and caveats: Identical dominant CDR3 beta clonotypes were found repeatedly across the tumor sites of a single patient, and these appeared alongside high-frequency clones that were unique to particular tumor locations.

The authors used around 640 ng of bulk tumor genomic DNA per sample as template. Several far-apart biopsies were taken per primary tumor during surgery. The cohort was untreated, with newly diagnosed non-small cell lung cancer undergoing curative surgery. This clonotype was seen many times. The target antigen is unknown. CDR3 of TCR beta was amplified by multiplex PCR that used 32 V and 13 J primers. In TCRdb, the multiplex PCR reads were re-called with MiXCR into one record per CDR3 protein. The data contain tens of thousands of distinct CDR3 sequences, around 28% of them singletons. V dropped 3 bases and J dropped 7; count of bases not matched to a gene: 4. The CDR3 has 13 amino acids. Per germline, CDR1 MDHEN and CDR2 SYDVKM.

Sequencing was performed on lung tumor tissue. The V call is TRBV28, the J call TRBJ1-2, with 8 bases matching TRBD1. This TCR was recovered from a man aged 35 to 55 with non-small cell lung cancer. The CDR3 nucleotides read TGTGCCAGCAGTTTTGGGACAGGCGGTGGCTACACCTTC. The encoded protein is CASSFGTGGGYTF.